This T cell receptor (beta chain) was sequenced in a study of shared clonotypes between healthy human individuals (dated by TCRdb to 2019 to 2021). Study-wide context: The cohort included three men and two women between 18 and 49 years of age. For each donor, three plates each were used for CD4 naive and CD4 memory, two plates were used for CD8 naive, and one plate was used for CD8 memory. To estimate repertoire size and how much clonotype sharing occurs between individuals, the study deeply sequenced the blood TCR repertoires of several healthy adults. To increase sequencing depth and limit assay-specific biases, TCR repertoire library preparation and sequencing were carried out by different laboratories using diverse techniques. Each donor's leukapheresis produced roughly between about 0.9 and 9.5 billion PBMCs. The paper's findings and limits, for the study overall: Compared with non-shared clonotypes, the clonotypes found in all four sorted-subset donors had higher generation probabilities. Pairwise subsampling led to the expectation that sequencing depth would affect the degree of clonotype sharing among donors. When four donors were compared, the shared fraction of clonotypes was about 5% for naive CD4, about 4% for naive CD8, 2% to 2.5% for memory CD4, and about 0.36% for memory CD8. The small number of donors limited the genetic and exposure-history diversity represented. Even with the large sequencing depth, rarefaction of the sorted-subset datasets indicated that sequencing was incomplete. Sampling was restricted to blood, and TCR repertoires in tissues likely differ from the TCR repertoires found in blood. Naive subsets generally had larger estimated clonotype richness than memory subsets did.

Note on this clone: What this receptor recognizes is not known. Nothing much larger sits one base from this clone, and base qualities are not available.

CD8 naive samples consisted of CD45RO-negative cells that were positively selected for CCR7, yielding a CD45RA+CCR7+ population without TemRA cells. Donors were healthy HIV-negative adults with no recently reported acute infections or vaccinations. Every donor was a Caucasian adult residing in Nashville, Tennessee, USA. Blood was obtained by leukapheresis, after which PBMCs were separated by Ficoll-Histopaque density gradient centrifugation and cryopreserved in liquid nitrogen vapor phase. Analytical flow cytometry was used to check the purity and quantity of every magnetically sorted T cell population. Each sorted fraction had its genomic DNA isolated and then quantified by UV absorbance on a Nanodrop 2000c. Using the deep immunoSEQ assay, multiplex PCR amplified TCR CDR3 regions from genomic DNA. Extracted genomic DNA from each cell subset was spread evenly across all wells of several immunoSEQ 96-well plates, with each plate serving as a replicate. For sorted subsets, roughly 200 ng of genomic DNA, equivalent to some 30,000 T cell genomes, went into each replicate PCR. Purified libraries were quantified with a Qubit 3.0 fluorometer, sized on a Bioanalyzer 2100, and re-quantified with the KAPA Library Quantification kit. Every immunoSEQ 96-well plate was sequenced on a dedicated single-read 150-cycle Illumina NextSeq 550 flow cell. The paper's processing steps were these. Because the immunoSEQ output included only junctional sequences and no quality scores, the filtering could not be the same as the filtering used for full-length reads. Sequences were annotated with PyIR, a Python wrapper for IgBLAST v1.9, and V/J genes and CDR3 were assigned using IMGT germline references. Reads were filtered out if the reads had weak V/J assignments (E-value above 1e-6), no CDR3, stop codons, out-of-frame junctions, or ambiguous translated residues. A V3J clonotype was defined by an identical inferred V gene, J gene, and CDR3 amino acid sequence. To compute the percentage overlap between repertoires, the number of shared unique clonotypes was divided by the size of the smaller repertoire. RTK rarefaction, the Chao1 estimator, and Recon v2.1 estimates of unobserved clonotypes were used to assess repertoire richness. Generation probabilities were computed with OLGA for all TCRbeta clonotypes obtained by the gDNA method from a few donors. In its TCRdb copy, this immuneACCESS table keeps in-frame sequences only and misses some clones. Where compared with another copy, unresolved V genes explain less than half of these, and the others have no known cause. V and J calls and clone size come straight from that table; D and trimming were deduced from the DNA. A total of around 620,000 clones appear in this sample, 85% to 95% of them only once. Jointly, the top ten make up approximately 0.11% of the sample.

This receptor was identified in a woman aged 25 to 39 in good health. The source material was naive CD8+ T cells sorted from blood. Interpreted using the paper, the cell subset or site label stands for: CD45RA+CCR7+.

The bases are TGTGCCAGTAGTAATCCAGGGGAAGCCTCCTACGAGCAGTACTTC. Translated, it reads CASSNPGEASYEQYF. The rearrangement combines TRBV19 with TRBJ2-7; matching of 6 bases hints at TRBD1 as the D gene. Deletion took 4 bases off V and 0 bases off J, with a span of 13 bases between the germline ends. Per the germline V gene (reference sequence), LNHDA is the CDR1 and SQIVND is the CDR2. The CDR3 starts with the cysteine, ends with the phenylalanine, and has 15 residues. Only the CDR3 region is kept as DNA, spanning 45 bases read in frame from base 1.